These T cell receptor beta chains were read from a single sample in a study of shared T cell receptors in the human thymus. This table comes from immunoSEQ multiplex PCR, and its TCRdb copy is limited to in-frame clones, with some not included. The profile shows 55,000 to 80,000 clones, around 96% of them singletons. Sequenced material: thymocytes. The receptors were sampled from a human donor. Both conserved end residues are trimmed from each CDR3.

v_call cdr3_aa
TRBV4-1 ASSQSRDHFSYEQY
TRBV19 ASSSYYEQY
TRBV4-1 ASSQGTSGGSDTQY
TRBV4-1 ASSLIASGLAGNEQF
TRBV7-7 ASSLPSEGAYEQY
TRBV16 ASSLIQIPGPKNTEAF
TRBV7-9 ASIQFGKSSGNTIY
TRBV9 ASSKLAGDTDTQY
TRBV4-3 ASSQDRRGRGGYT
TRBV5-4 ASSLYSGRRGTEAF
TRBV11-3 ASSARPPGRGAYNEQF
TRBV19 ASSIGSGGNTGELF
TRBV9 ASSVVSSPSAVFYYGYT
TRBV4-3 ASSQFGGGSYNSPLH
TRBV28 ASSWDSGNTIY
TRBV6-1 ASSEHSGQTNYGYT
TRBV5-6 ASSLQGNQPQH
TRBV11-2 ASSLGNTIY
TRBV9 ASSPRDRTSITEAF
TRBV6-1 ASLLARARMETQY
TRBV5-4 ASREDRAHWF
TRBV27 ASSGQGYQETQY